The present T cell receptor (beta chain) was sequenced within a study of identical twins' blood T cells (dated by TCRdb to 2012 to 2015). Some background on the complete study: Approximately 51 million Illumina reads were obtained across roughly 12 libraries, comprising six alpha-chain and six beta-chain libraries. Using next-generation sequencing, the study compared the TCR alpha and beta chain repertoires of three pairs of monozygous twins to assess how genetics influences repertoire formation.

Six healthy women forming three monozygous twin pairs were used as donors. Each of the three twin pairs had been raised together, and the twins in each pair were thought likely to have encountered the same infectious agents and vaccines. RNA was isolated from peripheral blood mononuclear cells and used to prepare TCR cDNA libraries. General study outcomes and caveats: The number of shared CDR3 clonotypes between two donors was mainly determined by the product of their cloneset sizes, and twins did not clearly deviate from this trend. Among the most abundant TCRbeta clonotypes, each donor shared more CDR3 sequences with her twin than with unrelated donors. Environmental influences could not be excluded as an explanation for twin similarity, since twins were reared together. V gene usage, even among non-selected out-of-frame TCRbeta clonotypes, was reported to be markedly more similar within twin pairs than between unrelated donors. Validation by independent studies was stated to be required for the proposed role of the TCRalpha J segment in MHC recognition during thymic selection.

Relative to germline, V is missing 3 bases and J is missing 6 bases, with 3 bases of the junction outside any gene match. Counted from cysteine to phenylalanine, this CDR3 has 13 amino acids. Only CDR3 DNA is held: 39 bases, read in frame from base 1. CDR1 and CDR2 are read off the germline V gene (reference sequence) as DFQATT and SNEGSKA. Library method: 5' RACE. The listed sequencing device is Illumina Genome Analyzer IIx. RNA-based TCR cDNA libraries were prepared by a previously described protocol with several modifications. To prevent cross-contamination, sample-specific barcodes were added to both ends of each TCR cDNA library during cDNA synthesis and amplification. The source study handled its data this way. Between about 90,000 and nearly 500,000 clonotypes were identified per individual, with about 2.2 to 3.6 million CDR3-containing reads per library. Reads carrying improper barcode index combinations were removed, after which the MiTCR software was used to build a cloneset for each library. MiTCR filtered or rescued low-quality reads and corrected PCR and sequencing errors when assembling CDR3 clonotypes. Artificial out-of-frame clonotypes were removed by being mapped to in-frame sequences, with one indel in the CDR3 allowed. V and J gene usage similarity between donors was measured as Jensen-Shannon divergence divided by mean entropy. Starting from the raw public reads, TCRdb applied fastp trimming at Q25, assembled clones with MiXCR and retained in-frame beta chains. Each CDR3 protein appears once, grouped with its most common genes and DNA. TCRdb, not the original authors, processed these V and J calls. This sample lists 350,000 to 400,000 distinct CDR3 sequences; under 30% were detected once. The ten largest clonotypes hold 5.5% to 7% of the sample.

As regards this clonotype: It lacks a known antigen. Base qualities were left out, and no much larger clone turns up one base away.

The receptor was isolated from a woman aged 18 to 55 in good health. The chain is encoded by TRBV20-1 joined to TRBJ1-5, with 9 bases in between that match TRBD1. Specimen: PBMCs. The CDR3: CSASRGQGQPQHF. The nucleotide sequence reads TGCAGTGCTAGTCGGGGACAGGGTCAGCCCCAGCATTTT.